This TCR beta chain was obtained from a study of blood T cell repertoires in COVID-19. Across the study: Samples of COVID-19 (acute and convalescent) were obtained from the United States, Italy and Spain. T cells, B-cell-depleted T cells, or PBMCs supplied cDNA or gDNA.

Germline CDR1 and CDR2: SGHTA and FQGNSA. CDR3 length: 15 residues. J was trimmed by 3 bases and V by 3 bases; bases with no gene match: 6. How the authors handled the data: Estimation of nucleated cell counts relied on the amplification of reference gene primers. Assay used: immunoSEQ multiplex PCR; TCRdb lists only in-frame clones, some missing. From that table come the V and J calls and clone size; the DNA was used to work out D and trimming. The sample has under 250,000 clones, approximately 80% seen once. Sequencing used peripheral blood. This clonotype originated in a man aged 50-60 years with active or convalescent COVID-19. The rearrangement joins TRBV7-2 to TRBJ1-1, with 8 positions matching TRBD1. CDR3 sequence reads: CASSFRGLADTEAFF. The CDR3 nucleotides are TGTGCCAGCAGCTTCAGGGGGCTCGCGGACACTGAAGCTTTCTTT.